Listed below are T cell receptor beta chains from one sample, sequenced in a study of blood T cell repertoires in COVID-19. The assay was immunoSEQ multiplex PCR, and TCRdb's table has in-frame clones only and misses some. The sample contains around 200,000 clones, 70% to 90% of which appear only once. Source material: peripheral blood. The receptor set was obtained from a woman aged 18-29 years who had recovered from COVID-19. The CDR3 runs from the conserved cysteine through the conserved F or W. Each record gives: clone size, CDR3 length, V gene, J gene, D gene, CDR3 protein, CDR3 DNA. A D gene is named only where the DNA matches it firmly. Size values are once, few and many counts, or a class for expanded clones, and some rows have none.

once	20	TRBV19	TRBJ2-6	.	CASSISRLGRVTSGANVLTF	TGTGCCAGTAGTATTAGTCGCTTGGGCAGGGTTACCTCTGGGGCCAACGTCCTGACTTTC
.	14	TRBV2	TRBJ1-1	TRBD1	CASSDQGAGTEAFF	TGTGCCAGCAGTGACCAGGGGGCGGGTACTGAAGCTTTCTTT
few	16	TRBV7-9	TRBJ1-5	TRBD1	CASSLASTGAHQPQHF	TGTGCCAGCAGCTTAGCGTCGACAGGGGCCCATCAGCCCCAGCATTTT
.	16	TRBV10-3	TRBJ2-5	.	CAISESIGGNQETQYF	TGTGCCATCAGTGAGTCGATAGGGGGTAATCAAGAGACCCAGTACTTC
.	12	TRBV3-1/TRBV3-2	TRBJ2-5	.	CASTGYQETQYF	TGTGCCAGCACGGGGTACCAAGAGACCCAGTACTTC
.	14	TRBV5-5	TRBJ1-4	TRBD1	CASSATGANEKLFF	TGTGCCAGCAGCGCGACAGGGGCTAATGAAAAACTGTTTTTT
.	11	TRBV30	TRBJ2-2	.	CAWAEAGELFF	TGTGCCTGGGCTGAGGCCGGGGAGCTGTTTTTT
.	17	TRBV14	TRBJ1-1	TRBD1	CASSQLPGQLMNTEAFF	TGTGCCAGCAGCCAACTGCCGGGACAGCTAATGAACACTGAAGCTTTCTTT
.	14	TRBV5-1	TRBJ2-7	TRBD1	CASSGTGNPYEQYF	TGCGCCAGCAGCGGGACAGGGAATCCCTACGAGCAGTACTTC
.	15	TRBV30	TRBJ1-3	.	CACIPTYHSGNTIYF	TGTGCCTGTATCCCCACATACCACTCTGGAAACACCATATATTTT
.	14	TRBV5-6	TRBJ2-1	.	CASSLGVLYNEQFF	TGTGCCAGCAGCCTAGGGGTGCTCTACAATGAGCAGTTCTTC
.	13	TRBV6-5	TRBJ1-2	.	CASRPRDIYGYTF	TGTGCCAGCAGACCCCGGGACATCTATGGCTACACCTTC
.	15	TRBV5-4	TRBJ2-2	.	CASSFPGLNTGELFF	TGTGCCAGCAGCTTCCCGGGATTGAACACCGGGGAGCTGTTTTTT
.	16	TRBV11-3	TRBJ2-1	TRBD1	CASSQYSGTGVNEQFF	TGTGCCAGCAGCCAATACTCCGGGACAGGGGTCAATGAGCAGTTCTTC
.	18	TRBV2	TRBJ2-2	TRBD2	CASTSGTSGRAHTGELFF	TGTGCCAGCACTTCCGGGACTAGCGGGAGGGCCCACACCGGGGAGCTGTTTTTT
.	13	TRBV29-1	TRBJ2-2	.	CSVGRGDTGELFF	TGCAGCGTTGGCAGGGGAGACACCGGGGAGCTGTTTTTT
.	12	TRBV25-1	TRBJ2-1	.	CASTDRDRSQFF	TGTGCCAGTACCGACAGAGACCGATCACAGTTCTTC
.	14	TRBV5-6	TRBJ2-7	TRBD1	CASSAGTGDYEQYF	TGTGCCAGCAGCGCCGGGACAGGGGATTACGAGCAGTACTTC
.	15	TRBV4-1	TRBJ2-3	.	CASRREGRWGDTQYF	TGCGCCAGCAGGCGGGAAGGACGATGGGGAGATACGCAGTATTTT
.	13	TRBV14	TRBJ1-2	TRBD1	CASSLTGFPGYTF	TGTGCCAGCAGCCTGACAGGGTTCCCTGGCTACACCTTC
.	12	TRBV30	TRBJ1-5	.	CAWSFQGQPQHF	TGTGCCTGGAGCTTTCAGGGTCAGCCCCAGCATTTT
once	13	TRBV11-3	TRBJ2-5	TRBD1	CASSDRGLETQYF	TGTGCCAGCAGCGACAGGGGGCTGGAGACCCAGTACTTC
.	16	TRBV19	TRBJ2-1	TRBD2	CASSPSGASSYNEQFF	TGTGCCAGTAGTCCTAGCGGGGCGAGCTCCTACAATGAGCAGTTCTTC
.	15	TRBV4-2	TRBJ2-1	TRBD2	CASSQVGGSLDEQFF	TGTGCCAGCAGCCAAGTTGGCGGGAGTCTCGATGAGCAGTTCTTC
.	16	TRBV27	TRBJ2-5	TRBD1	CASSYRGGTGQETQYF	TGTGCCAGCAGTTATCGGGGAGGGACAGGGCAAGAGACCCAGTACTTC
.	12	TRBV19	TRBJ1-2	.	CASSLTIWGYTF	TGTGCCAGTAGTTTGACTATCTGGGGCTACACCTTC
.	16	TRBV19	TRBJ2-6	.	CASSSGSYSGANVLTF	TGTGCCAGTAGTTCCGGTTCTTACTCTGGGGCCAACGTCCTGACTTTC
few	15	TRBV19	TRBJ1-5	TRBD1	CASTTGQGASYTQHF	TGTGCCAGCACTACGGGACAGGGGGCCTCCTACACCCAGCATTTT
.	16	TRBV5-4	TRBJ2-1	.	CASSLEVGSFPNEQFF	TGTGCCAGCAGCTTGGAGGTAGGGAGTTTTCCCAATGAGCAGTTCTTC
.	17	TRBV27	TRBJ2-7	TRBD1	CASSLLSGTGGRYEQYF	TGTGCCAGCAGTTTATTGTCAGGGACAGGGGGAAGGTACGAGCAGTACTTC
.	18	TRBV6-1	TRBJ2-5	TRBD1	CASSGRDSIRGSQETQYF	TGTGCCAGCAGTGGGCGAGACAGCATCAGGGGGTCTCAAGAGACCCAGTACTTC
.	15	TRBV11-3	TRBJ2-3	TRBD2	CASSLGTSGRDTQYF	TGTGCCAGCAGCTTGGGGACTAGCGGGAGGGATACGCAGTATTTT
.	15	TRBV7-2	TRBJ2-2	TRBD2	CASSLFLAGTGELFF	TGTGCCAGCAGCTTATTTTTAGCGGGAACCGGGGAGCTGTTTTTT
.	15	TRBV27	TRBJ2-7	TRBD1	CASSLLGQGFDEQYF	TGTGCCAGCAGTTTATTGGGACAGGGGTTTGACGAGCAGTACTTC
.	15	TRBV3-1/TRBV3-2	TRBJ2-3	TRBD2	CASSQPGGGTDTQYF	TGTGCCAGCAGCCAACCCGGGGGGGGCACAGATACGCAGTATTTT
few	14	TRBV29-1	TRBJ1-1	TRBD1	CSVPNRGQSGEAFF	TGCAGCGTACCAAACAGGGGGCAGAGTGGGGAAGCTTTCTTT
.	12	TRBV5-4	TRBJ2-1	TRBD1	CASSLAQGSEFF	TGTGCCAGCAGCTTGGCACAGGGGTCCGAGTTCTTC
.	15	TRBV6-5	TRBJ1-1	TRBD1	CASSYFPTGGTEAFF	TGTGCCAGCAGTTACTTTCCAACAGGGGGCACTGAAGCTTTCTTT
.	12	TRBV25-1	TRBJ2-1	.	CATSDRLKEQFF	TGTGCCACCTCGGACAGATTAAAAGAGCAGTTCTTC
.	14	TRBV6-6	TRBJ2-3	.	CASNIGLTPDTQYF	TGTGCCAGCAATATTGGACTTACCCCAGATACGCAGTATTTT
.	15	TRBV7-9	TRBJ2-1	TRBD2	CASSLGVAGTNEQFF	TGTGCCAGCAGCTTAGGTGTAGCGGGAACCAATGAGCAGTTCTTC
.	11	TRBV12-3/TRBV12-4	TRBJ2-2	.	CASSRTGELFF	TGTGCCAGCAGCCGCACCGGGGAGCTGTTTTTT
.	14	TRBV3-1/TRBV3-2	TRBJ2-1	TRBD2	CASSLSGNYNEQFF	TGTGCCAGCAGTCTAAGCGGGAACTACAATGAGCAGTTCTTC
.	14	TRBV6-2/TRBV6-3	TRBJ1-2	TRBD1	CASSLATGDYGYTF	TGTGCCAGCAGTTTAGCTACAGGGGACTATGGCTACACCTTC
.	18	TRBV3-1/TRBV3-2	TRBJ2-2	TRBD2	CASSQLGLAESNTGELFF	TGTGCCAGCAGCCAACTAGGACTAGCGGAGTCGAACACCGGGGAGCTGTTTTTT
.	15	TRBV6-2/TRBV6-3	TRBJ2-5	TRBD1	CASSYSAGGIGTQYF	TGTGCCAGCAGTTACTCGGCAGGGGGCATAGGGACCCAGTACTTC
.	15	TRBV27	TRBJ1-2	.	CASSLSPPAAHGYTF	TGTGCCAGCAGTTTATCTCCTCCCGCCGCGCATGGCTACACCTTC
.	14	TRBV2	TRBJ2-7	TRBD1	CASSDQGANEEQYF	TGTGCCAGCAGTGATCAGGGGGCCAATGAAGAGCAGTACTTC
.	13	TRBV12-5	TRBJ2-7	.	CASGLPAGDEQYF	TGTGCTAGTGGTTTGCCCGCAGGGGACGAGCAGTACTTC
.	16	TRBV4-3	TRBJ2-7	.	CASSQVSTGLGHEQYF	TGCGCCAGCAGCCAAGTCTCTACAGGGCTTGGCCACGAGCAGTACTTC
.	15	TRBV19	TRBJ1-1	TRBD1	CASSIEGTGDVEAFF	TGTGCCAGTAGTATAGAAGGGACAGGCGACGTTGAAGCTTTCTTT
.	12	TRBV6-5	TRBJ1-2	.	CASNYQGRGYTF	TGTGCCAGCAATTATCAGGGTCGTGGCTACACCTTC
.	15	TRBV9	TRBJ2-2	.	CASSPRTANTGELFF	TGTGCCAGCAGCCCTCGGACAGCGAACACCGGGGAGCTGTTTTTT
.	12	TRBV6-4	TRBJ1-2	.	CASKRQDMGYTF	TGTGCCAGCAAAAGACAGGATATGGGCTACACCTTC
.	13	TRBV25-1	TRBJ1-1	.	CASSQNPPTEAFF	TGTGCCAGCAGTCAGAACCCCCCAACTGAAGCTTTCTTT
.	13	TRBV6-2/TRBV6-3	TRBJ2-7	.	CASSYDNSYEQYF	TGTGCCAGCAGTTACGACAACTCCTACGAGCAGTACTTC
.	15	TRBV19	TRBJ2-7	TRBD1	CASSMGQGATYEQYF	TGTGCCAGTAGTATGGGACAGGGGGCCACCTACGAGCAGTACTTC
.	14	TRBV3-1/TRBV3-2	TRBJ2-5	TRBD1	CASSPRDRQETQYF	TGTGCCAGCAGCCCTAGGGACAGACAAGAGACCCAGTACTTC
.	15	TRBV6-6	TRBJ1-1	.	CASRPRQWGDTEAFF	TGTGCCAGCAGGCCGCGACAGTGGGGTGACACTGAAGCTTTCTTT